A selection of T cell receptor beta chains follows, all from one sample in a study of cytomegalovirus exposure and HLA in healthy donors. Sequenced by immunoSEQ multiplex PCR; TCRdb stores in-frame clones only, minus some. The sample shows 84,000 or so clones, 76% of them seen only once. Sequencing was done on a sample of PBMCs. The receptors shown here come from a male donor in good health and CMV-seronegative. CDR3s include the opening cysteine and the closing phenylalanine or tryptophan.

j_gene: TRBJ2-7; v_gene: TRBV7-9; CDR3aa: CASSPGMARYEQYF
j_gene: TRBJ2-5; v_gene: TRBV6-1; CDR3aa: CASSDYTGRGTQYF
j_gene: TRBJ1-2; v_gene: TRBV4-3; CDR3aa: CASSQDAGVSYGYTF
j_gene: TRBJ1-3; v_gene: TRBV10-3; CDR3aa: CAISDLRQLPSGNTIYF
j_gene: TRBJ1-1; v_gene: TRBV30; CDR3aa: CAWSSRQGTEAFF
j_gene: TRBJ1-5; v_gene: TRBV6-1; CDR3aa: CASSAGFSSYSNQPQHF
j_gene: TRBJ1-1; v_gene: TRBV7-2; CDR3aa: CASSELEGTEAFF
j_gene: TRBJ2-1; v_gene: TRBV7-2; CDR3aa: CASSLLARQGINEQFF
j_gene: TRBJ1-2; v_gene: TRBV19; CDR3aa: CASRDTELLSYGYTF
j_gene: TRBJ2-3; v_gene: TRBV25-1; CDR3aa: CASSEGGPPDTQYF
j_gene: TRBJ1-2; v_gene: TRBV11-2; CDR3aa: CASSPRTGVFGYTF
j_gene: TRBJ1-2; v_gene: TRBV10-3; CDR3aa: CAISRTGVDFNYGYTF
j_gene: TRBJ2-7; v_gene: TRBV12-5; CDR3aa: CASGLDRAYEQYF
j_gene: TRBJ1-5; v_gene: TRBV9; CDR3aa: CARGQPQHF
j_gene: TRBJ2-3; v_gene: TRBV6-1; CDR3aa: CASPQGGTDTQYF
j_gene: TRBJ1-1; v_gene: TRBV6-6; CDR3aa: CASSDREANTEAFF
j_gene: TRBJ1-1; v_gene: TRBV5-8; CDR3aa: CASSWRPGQGPIPFF
j_gene: TRBJ2-7; v_gene: TRBV18; CDR3aa: CASSRGGQGAYEQYF
j_gene: TRBJ2-7; v_gene: TRBV11-2; CDR3aa: CASSKNDDRVTYEQYF
j_gene: TRBJ2-7; v_gene: TRBV4-1; CDR3aa: CASSPFAGGLYEQYF
j_gene: TRBJ2-1; v_gene: TRBV9; CDR3aa: CASSVGGLLSYNEQFF
j_gene: TRBJ2-3; v_gene: TRBV19; CDR3aa: CASSIDRFPRSNTQYF
j_gene: TRBJ2-1; v_gene: TRBV5-1; CDR3aa: CASSFLAGLLYNEQFF
j_gene: TRBJ2-2; v_gene: TRBV11-2; CDR3aa: CASSLDTGSNTGELFF
j_gene: TRBJ2-2; v_gene: TRBV6-4; CDR3aa: CASSDSGGYTGELFF
j_gene: TRBJ1-1; v_gene: TRBV19; CDR3aa: CASSTPFWTGIGENTEAFF
j_gene: TRBJ1-5; v_gene: TRBV30; CDR3aa: CAWSVVWQGASNQPQHF
j_gene: TRBJ2-7; v_gene: TRBV5-6; CDR3aa: CASSLSSANYEQYF
j_gene: TRBJ1-5; v_gene: TRBV28; CDR3aa: CASSPRTGRSNQPQHF
j_gene: TRBJ1-1; v_gene: TRBV4-1; CDR3aa: CASSREAVNTEAFF
j_gene: TRBJ1-2; v_gene: TRBV5-4; CDR3aa: CASSFTGARNGYTF
j_gene: TRBJ1-1; v_gene: TRBV4-3; CDR3aa: CASSQDRDTEAFF
j_gene: TRBJ2-2; v_gene: TRBV28; CDR3aa: CASSFHGSGELFF
j_gene: TRBJ2-7; v_gene: TRBV27; CDR3aa: CASTPSGGNYEQYF
j_gene: TRBJ2-2; v_gene: TRBV11-3; CDR3aa: CASSGGTMNTGELFF
j_gene: TRBJ2-5; v_gene: TRBV7-2; CDR3aa: CASSLDRGLETQYF
j_gene: TRBJ1-1; v_gene: TRBV7-7; CDR3aa: CASRTSAGQLTEAFF
j_gene: TRBJ2-5; v_gene: TRBV14; CDR3aa: CASSPNRDRWKETQYF
j_gene: TRBJ2-7; v_gene: TRBV10-3; CDR3aa: CAISEDRLSYEQYF
j_gene: TRBJ1-1; v_gene: TRBV11-2; CDR3aa: CASSTRDYTEAFF
j_gene: TRBJ2-2; v_gene: TRBV9; CDR3aa: CASSSAGTGFAGELFF
j_gene: TRBJ1-1; v_gene: TRBV6-5; CDR3aa: CASSQDYAEAFF
j_gene: TRBJ1-1; v_gene: TRBV6-1; CDR3aa: CAIHRGLVTEAFF
j_gene: TRBJ2-5; v_gene: TRBV29-1; CDR3aa: CSVGPRTGGGLNF
j_gene: TRBJ2-5; v_gene: TRBV29-1; CDR3aa: CSVRQETQYF
j_gene: TRBJ2-1; v_gene: TRBV28; CDR3aa: CASHGGGEVLRNEQFF
j_gene: TRBJ2-7; v_gene: TRBV28; CDR3aa: CASTEGPRTGGAEQYF
j_gene: TRBJ2-7; v_gene: TRBV5-6; CDR3aa: CASSHSPTGDNEQYF
j_gene: TRBJ2-6; v_gene: TRBV7-9; CDR3aa: CASSARGGTGANVLTF
j_gene: TRBJ1-5; v_gene: TRBV5-6; CDR3aa: CASSLFTQGNQPQHF
j_gene: TRBJ1-6; v_gene: TRBV5-6; CDR3aa: CASSLRGGDNSPLHF
j_gene: TRBJ1-1; v_gene: TRBV7-8; CDR3aa: CASSLARDLKTSTEAFF
j_gene: TRBJ2-5; v_gene: TRBV11-2; CDR3aa: CASSLASGGETQYF